This T cell receptor (beta chain) originates from a study of T cell responses to AZD1222 COVID-19 vaccine. Profiling relied on immunoSEQ multiplex PCR, and the TCRdb table lists in-frame clones only, not all of them. This repertoire shows 95,000 to 110,000 clones, over 80% found once; its top ten account for about 6.8%. The junction had 4 bases not matched to a gene; V was cut back by 5 bases and J by 2 bases. The CDR3 runs 16 residues. Germline V gene sequence: CDR1 LGHDT, CDR2 YNNKEL (reference sequence). The source was peripheral blood, collected 28 days after the second AZD1222 dose. This chain links TRBV3-1 (or the pseudogene TRBV3-2) with TRBJ2-5, with TRBD2 matching over 14 bases. The sequence derives from an adult who received the AZD1222 COVID-19 vaccine. The CDR3 sequence is CASSARTSGGQETQYF. The CDR3 DNA reads TGTGCCAGCAGCGCCCGGACTAGCGGGGGGCAAGAGACCCAGTACTTC.